Listed here are 18 T cell receptor beta chains from one sample, sequenced in a study of cytomegalovirus exposure and HLA in healthy donors. Primers for the PCR totalled 60 Vbeta and 13 Jbeta. Sequencing used immunoSEQ multiplex PCR; TCRdb keeps in-frame clones, though not all of them. The repertoire holds some 200,000 clones, with about 9.4% as singletons. Sequenced input: PBMCs. These receptors were collected from a woman under 40 in good health and CMV-seropositive.

This clone was detected only a few times. J is TRBJ1-2 and V is TRBV5-4, with 7 positions matching TRBD1. V lost 0 bases to trimming and J lost 8 bases; unmatched junction nucleotides: 1. CDR1 is SGHNT, CDR2 YYREEE, per germline (reference sequence). The CDR3 is 12 amino acids. DNA of the CDR3: TGTGCCAGCAGCTTGGACAGGGGCGGCTACACCTTC. This gives the protein CASSLDRGGYTF.

CDR3 residues: CASSVGGVYTDTQYF. The CDR3 nucleotides read TGTGCCAGCAGCGTAGGCGGGGTGTACACAGATACGCAGTATTTT. V gene TRBV9 combines with J gene TRBJ2-3; D might be TRBD2 (6 bases). V was shortened by 0 bases and J by 2 bases, with 10 bases between the two germline ends. The CDR3 sequence is 15 residues long. Germline assignment: CDR1 SGDLS and CDR2 YYNGEE.

This chain connects TRBV5-1 to TRBJ1-2; D is ambiguous. This CDR3 comprises 19 residues. Trimming took off 1 base at V and 0 bases at J, with 22 bases between the two ends. Germline CDR1 is SGHRS and CDR2 is YFSETQ. CDR3 bases: TGCGCCAGCAGCTTGTCTCCCACGTTGGGCAGCCAGTCTAACTATGGCTACACCTTC. Translating gives CASSLSPTLGSQSNYGYTF.

This clone showed up just a few times. V gene TRBV5-1 combines with J gene TRBJ2-1; D gene uncertain. Germline loops: CDR1 SGHRS, CDR2 YFSETQ. This CDR3 contains 11 residues. Trimming left V 3 bases short and J 6 bases short, with 4 bases between. CDR3 DNA sequence: TGCGCCAGCAGCTCTAGCAATGAGCAGTTCTTC. Translated, it gives CASSSSNEQFF.

This clone has only a few counts. This chain connects TRBV6-1 to TRBJ2-7, with 8 bases aligning to TRBD1. The CDR3 runs to 14 residues. Germline trimming cut 3 bases from V and 5 bases from J; bases unmatched to any gene: 6. CDR1 and CDR2 (germline): MNHNS, SASEGT. The CDR3 DNA reads as TGTGCCAGCAGTGAGCAGACAGGGGAAAACGAGCAGTACTTC. This translates into CASSEQTGENEQYF.

This clone showed up just a few times. The J gene is TRBJ2-1, the V gene TRBV2; a possible D gene is TRBD2 (5 bases). The CDR3 is 15 amino acids. Germline-derived CDR1 and CDR2 are SNHLY and FYNNEI. V was shortened by 7 bases and J by 7 bases, with 20 bases between the two germline ends. The chain's CDR3 is CASTEGGWPGNEQFF. In DNA form, the CDR3 reads TGTGCCAGCACCGAAGGAGGTTGGCCTGGGAATGAGCAGTTCTTC.

About this clone itself: An end of the junction does not agree with germline; a read error may underlie this. The chain employs TRBV5-1 and TRBJ2-7; tentatively, D is TRBD2 (5 bases). This CDR3 contains 13 residues. The germline V gene encodes CDR1 SGHRS and CDR2 YFSETQ. CDR3 region: CASSLDGAYEQYF. The CDR3 DNA reads TGCGCCAGCAGTTTGGACGGGGCCTACGAGCAGTACTTC.

This clone was seen only a few times. V usage is TRBV4-1 and J usage is TRBJ2-7, with a weak D call TRBD1 (6 bases). Between the trimmed V and J ends, which lost 2 bases and 1 base, there was a span of 18 bases. There are 17 residues in the CDR3. Germline CDR1 is MGHRA and CDR2 is YSYEKL. CDR3 nucleotide sequence: TGCGCCAGCAGCCAATTTACAGGGATCAGCCGATCCTACGAGCAGTACTTC. As protein: CASSQFTGISRSYEQYF.

This clone was seen more than once but under ten times. The J gene is TRBJ2-1, the V gene TRBV5-1, with 9 bases lining up with TRBD1. Germline V lookup: CDR1 SGHRS, CDR2 YFSETQ. J gave up 3 bases and V 4 bases, and 5 bases lay outside the gene matches. The CDR3 covers 15 residues. CDR3 nucleotides: TGCGCCAGCAGCCCGGGACAGGGTTACTACAATGAGCAGTTCTTC. Translated: CASSPGQGYYNEQFF.

This clone was counted only a few times. This sequence joins TRBV7-9 and TRBJ1-1; D gene unclear. The V gene's germline CDR1 is SEHNR and CDR2 FQNEAQ (reference sequence). CDR3 length equals 12 residues. V lost 5 bases, J lost 3 bases, and 7 bases lay in between. The CDR3, as DNA: TGTGCCAGCAGCATGGACTACACTGAAGCTTTCTTT. Protein product: CASSMDYTEAFF.

J is TRBJ2-7 and V is TRBV18, with 12 bases lining up with TRBD1. This CDR3 region has 14 residues. Germline CDR1 KGHSH, CDR2 LQKENI. Germline trimming cut 3 bases from V and 6 bases from J; bases unmatched to any gene: 3. DNA of the CDR3: TGTGCCAGCTCACCCGGGACAGGGGGCTTCGAGCAGTACTTC. Amino acid sequence: CASSPGTGGFEQYF.

The V and J genes are TRBV27 and TRBJ2-7; D unclear. V lost 3 bases to trimming and J lost 4 bases, with 10 bases between them. There are 13 residues in the CDR3. Germline loops: CDR1 MNHEY, CDR2 SMNVEV (reference sequence). This CDR3 is CASSLSRSYEQYF. CDR3 sequence (DNA): TGTGCCAGCAGTTTGTCCAGGTCATACGAGCAGTACTTC.

The chain couples TRBV7-8 to TRBJ1-5; a possible D gene is TRBD1 (6 bases). Germline V gene lookup returns CDR1 SGHVS and CDR2 FQNEAQ. V gave up 1 base and J gave up 3 bases, with 13 bases separating them. The CDR3 spans 16 residues. The chain's CDR3 is CASSLGYRDLNQPQHF. CDR3 coding DNA: TGTGCCAGCAGCTTAGGGTACAGGGACCTCAATCAGCCCCAGCATTTT.

This clone was detected a few times. The chain recombines TRBV7-2 with TRBJ2-7; 8 nucleotides match TRBD2. Germline V gives CDR1 SGHTA, CDR2 FQGNSA. The CDR3 runs to 16 residues. V lost 5 bases, J lost 2 bases, and 11 bases stayed unmatched. DNA of the CDR3: TGTGCCAGCAGCCACACCATAGCGGGATCTACCTACGAGCAGTACTTC. Translation gives CASSHTIAGSTYEQYF.

This clone was recorded a few times. The chain has TRBV2 and TRBJ2-7, with 10 bases matching TRBD2. CDR3 size: 16 residues. The germline V gene encodes CDR1 SNHLY and CDR2 FYNNEI. Trimming removed 1 base from V and 3 bases from J; junction bases left unmatched: 6. The CDR3 nucleotides read TGTGCCAGCAGTGAAGGGCTAGCGGGAGACGTCTACGAGCAGTACTTC. Its translation: CASSEGLAGDVYEQYF.

V is TRBV7-2 and J is TRBJ2-7; 8 nucleotides line up with TRBD2. CDR1 SGHTA and CDR2 FQGNSA come from the germline V gene. The V segment lost 3 bases and the J segment 0 bases; nucleotides outside the gene matches: 1. The CDR3 runs to 14 residues. This CDR3 reads CASSLGLVSYEQYF. The CDR3 nucleotides are TGTGCCAGCAGCTTGGGACTAGTCTCCTACGAGCAGTACTTC. Together with reference TRBV7-2 and TRBJ2-7, the CDR3 gives the full variable domain: GAGVSQSPSNKVTEKGKDVELRCDPISGHTALYWYRQSLGQGLEFLIYFQGNSAPDKSGLPSDRFSAERTGGSVSTLTIQRTQQEDSAVYLCASSLGLVSYEQYFGPGTRLTVT.

The chain combines TRBV5-1 with TRBJ2-3, with 7 bases matching TRBD2. V gave up 2 bases and J gave up 0 bases; unmatched junction bases: 3. This CDR3 has 15 residues. CDR1 and CDR2 (germline): SGHRS, YFSETQ. The CDR3 DNA reads as TGCGCCAGCAGCTTTAGCGGGCCTAGCACAGATACGCAGTATTTT. It encodes CASSFSGPSTDTQYF. Filled out from reference TRBV5-1 and TRBJ2-3, the complete variable domain reads KAGVTQTPRYLIKTRGQQVTLSCSPISGHRSVSWYQQTPGQGLQFLFEYFSETQRNKGNFPGRFSGRQFSNSRSEMNVSTLELGDSALYLCASSFSGPSTDTQYFGPGTRLTVL.

The gene calls are TRBV30 and TRBJ2-5; 13 nucleotides agree with TRBD2. Gene TRBJ2-7 matches the end of the DNA better, so the J call may be wrong. Germline V CDR1 and CDR2: GTSNPN, SVGIG (reference sequence). CDR3 size: 14 residues. DNA of the CDR3: TGTGCCGCCGGGACTAGCGGGATATCCTACGAGCAGTACTTC. Translated, it gives CAAGTSGISYEQYF.